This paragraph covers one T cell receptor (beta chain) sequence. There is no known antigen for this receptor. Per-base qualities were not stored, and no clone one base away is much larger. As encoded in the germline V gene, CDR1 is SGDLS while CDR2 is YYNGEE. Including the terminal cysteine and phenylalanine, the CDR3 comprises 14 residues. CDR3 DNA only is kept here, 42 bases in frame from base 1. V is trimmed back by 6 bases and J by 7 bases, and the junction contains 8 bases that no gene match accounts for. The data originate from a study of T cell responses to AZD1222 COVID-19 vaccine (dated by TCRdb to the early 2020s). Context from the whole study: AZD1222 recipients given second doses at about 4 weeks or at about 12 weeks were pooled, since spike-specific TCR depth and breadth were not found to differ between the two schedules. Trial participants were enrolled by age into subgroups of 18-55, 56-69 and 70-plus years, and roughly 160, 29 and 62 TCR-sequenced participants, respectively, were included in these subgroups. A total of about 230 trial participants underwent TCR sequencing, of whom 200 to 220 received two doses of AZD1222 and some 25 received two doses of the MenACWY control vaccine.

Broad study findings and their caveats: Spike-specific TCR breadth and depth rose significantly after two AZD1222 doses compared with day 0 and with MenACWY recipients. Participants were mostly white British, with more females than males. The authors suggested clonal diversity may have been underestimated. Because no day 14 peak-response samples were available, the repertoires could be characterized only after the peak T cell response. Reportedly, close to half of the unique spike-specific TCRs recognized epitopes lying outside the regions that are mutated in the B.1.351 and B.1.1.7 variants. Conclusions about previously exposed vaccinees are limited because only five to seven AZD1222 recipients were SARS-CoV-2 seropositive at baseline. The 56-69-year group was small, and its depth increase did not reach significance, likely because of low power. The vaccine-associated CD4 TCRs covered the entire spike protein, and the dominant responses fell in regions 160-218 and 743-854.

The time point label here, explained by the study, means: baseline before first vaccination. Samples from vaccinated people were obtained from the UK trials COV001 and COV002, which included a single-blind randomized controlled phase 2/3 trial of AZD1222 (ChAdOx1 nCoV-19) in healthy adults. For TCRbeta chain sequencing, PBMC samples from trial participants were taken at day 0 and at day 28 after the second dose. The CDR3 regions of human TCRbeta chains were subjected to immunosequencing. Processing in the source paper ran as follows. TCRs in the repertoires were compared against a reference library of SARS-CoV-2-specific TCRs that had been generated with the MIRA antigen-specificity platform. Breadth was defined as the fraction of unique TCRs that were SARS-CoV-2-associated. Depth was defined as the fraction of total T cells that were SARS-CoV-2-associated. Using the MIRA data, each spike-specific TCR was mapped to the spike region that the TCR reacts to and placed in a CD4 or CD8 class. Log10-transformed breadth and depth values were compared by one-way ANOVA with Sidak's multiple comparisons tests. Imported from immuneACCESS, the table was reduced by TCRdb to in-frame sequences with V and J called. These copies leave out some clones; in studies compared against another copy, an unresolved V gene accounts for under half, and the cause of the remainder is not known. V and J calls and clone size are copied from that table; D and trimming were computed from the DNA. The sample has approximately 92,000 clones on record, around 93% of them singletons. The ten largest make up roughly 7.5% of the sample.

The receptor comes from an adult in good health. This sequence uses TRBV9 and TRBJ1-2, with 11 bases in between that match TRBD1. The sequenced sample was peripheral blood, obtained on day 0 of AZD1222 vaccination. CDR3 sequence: CASTWTGGAGGYTF. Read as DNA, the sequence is TGTGCCAGCACGTGGACAGGGGGCGCCGGTGGCTACACCTTC. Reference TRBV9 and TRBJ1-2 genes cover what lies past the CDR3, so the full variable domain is DSGVTQTPKHLITATGQRVTLRCSPRSGDLSVYWYQQSLDQGLQFLIQYYNGEERAKGNILERFSAQQFPDLHSELNLSSLELGDSALYFCASTWTGGAGGYTFGSGTRLTVV.